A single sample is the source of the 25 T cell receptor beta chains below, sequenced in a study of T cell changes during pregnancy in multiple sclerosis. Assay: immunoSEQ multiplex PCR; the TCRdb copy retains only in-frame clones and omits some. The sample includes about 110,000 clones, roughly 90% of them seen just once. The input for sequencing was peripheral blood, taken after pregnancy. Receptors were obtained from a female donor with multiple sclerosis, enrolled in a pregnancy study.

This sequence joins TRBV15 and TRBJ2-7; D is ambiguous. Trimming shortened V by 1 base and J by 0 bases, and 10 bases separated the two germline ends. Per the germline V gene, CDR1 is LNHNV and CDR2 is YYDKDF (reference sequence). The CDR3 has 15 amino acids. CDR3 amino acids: CATSRGGTSSYEQYF. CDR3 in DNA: TGTGCCACCAGCAGAGGTGGTACCAGCTCCTACGAGCAGTACTTC.

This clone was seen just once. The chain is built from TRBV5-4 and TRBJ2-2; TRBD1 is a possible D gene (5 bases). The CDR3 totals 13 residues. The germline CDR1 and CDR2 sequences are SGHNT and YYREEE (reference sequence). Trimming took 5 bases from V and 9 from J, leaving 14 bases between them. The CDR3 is CASSYPGARELFF. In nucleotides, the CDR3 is TGTGCCAGCAGTTACCCTGGGGCCCGGGAGCTGTTTTTT. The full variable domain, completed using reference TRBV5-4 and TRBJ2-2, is ETGVTQSPTHLIKTRGQQVTLRCSSQSGHNTVSWYQQALGQGPQFIFQYYREEENGRGNFPPRFSGLQFPNYSSELNVNALELDDSALYLCASSYPGARELFFGEGSRLTVL.

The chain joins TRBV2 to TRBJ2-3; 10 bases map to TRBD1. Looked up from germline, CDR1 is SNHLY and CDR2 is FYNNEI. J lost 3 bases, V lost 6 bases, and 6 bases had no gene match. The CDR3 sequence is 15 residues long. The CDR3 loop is CASSQGQGITDTQYF. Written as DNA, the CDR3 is TGTGCCAGCAGCCAGGGACAGGGGATTACAGATACGCAGTATTTT.

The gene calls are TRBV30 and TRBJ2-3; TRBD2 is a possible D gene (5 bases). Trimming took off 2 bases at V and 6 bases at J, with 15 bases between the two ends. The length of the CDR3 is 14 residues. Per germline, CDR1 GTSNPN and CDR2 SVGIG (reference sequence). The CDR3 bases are TGTGCCTGGAGTCCGGACTCGGAAGGGGATACGCAGTATTTT. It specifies CAWSPDSEGDTQYF.

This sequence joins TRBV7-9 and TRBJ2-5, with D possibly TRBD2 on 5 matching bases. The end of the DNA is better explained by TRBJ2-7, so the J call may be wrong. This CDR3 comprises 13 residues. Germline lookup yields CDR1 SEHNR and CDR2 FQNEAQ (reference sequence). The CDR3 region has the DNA TGTGCCAGCAGCTTACGGGACTCCTACGAGCAGTACTTC. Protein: CASSLRDSYEQYF.

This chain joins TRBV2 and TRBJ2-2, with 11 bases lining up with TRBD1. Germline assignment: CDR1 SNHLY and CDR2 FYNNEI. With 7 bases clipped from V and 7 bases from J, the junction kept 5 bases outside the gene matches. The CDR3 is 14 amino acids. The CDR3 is CASTRTGGGGELFF. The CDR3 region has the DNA TGTGCCAGCACCCGGACAGGGGGCGGCGGGGAGCTGTTTTTT.

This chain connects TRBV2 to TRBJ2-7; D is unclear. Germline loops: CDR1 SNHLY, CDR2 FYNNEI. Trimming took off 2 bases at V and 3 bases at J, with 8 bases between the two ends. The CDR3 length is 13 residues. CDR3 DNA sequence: TGTGCCAGCAGTGAAAGCCCTATCTACGAGCAGTACTTC. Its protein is CASSESPIYEQYF.

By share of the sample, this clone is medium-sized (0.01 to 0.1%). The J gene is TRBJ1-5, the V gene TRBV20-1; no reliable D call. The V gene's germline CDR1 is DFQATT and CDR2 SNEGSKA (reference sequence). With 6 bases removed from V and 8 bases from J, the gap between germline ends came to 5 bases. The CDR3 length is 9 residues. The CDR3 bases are TGCAGTGCCGGGGAGCCCCAGCATTTT. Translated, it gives CSAGEPQHF.

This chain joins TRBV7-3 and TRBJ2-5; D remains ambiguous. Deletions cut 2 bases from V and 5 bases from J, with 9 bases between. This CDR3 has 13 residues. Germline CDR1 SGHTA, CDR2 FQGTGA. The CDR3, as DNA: TGTGCCAGCAGCTTATCGGTCAAGGAGACCCAGTACTTC. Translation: CASSLSVKETQYF.

CDR3 sequence reads: CASRIAGSSYNEQFF. The CDR3 DNA is TGTGCCAGCAGAATAGCGGGAAGCTCCTACAATGAGCAGTTCTTC. The chain combines TRBV6-5 with TRBJ2-1; 8 nucleotides match TRBD2. V shed 6 bases, J shed 0 bases, and the junction held 4 bases outside the gene matches. Germline V gives CDR1 MNHEY, CDR2 SVGAGI. This CDR3 has 15 residues.

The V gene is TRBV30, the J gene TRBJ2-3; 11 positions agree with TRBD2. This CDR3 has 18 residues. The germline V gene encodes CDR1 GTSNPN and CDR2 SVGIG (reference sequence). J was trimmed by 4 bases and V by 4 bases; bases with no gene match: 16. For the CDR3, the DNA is TGTGCCTGGACTAAAGAGGAGGCTAGCGGGGGGTTCTCAGATACGCAGTATTTT. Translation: CAWTKEEASGGFSDTQYF.

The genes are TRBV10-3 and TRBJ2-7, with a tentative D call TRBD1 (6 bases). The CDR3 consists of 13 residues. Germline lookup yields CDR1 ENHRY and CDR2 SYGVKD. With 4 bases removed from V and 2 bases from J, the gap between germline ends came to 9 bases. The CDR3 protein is CAISVGHAYEQYF. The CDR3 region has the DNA TGTGCCATCAGTGTGGGACACGCCTACGAGCAGTACTTC.

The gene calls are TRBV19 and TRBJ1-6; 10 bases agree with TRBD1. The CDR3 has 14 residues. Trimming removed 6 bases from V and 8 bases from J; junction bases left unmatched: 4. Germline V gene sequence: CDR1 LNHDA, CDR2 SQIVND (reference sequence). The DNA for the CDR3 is TGTGCCAGTAGAACCGGGACAGGGGATTCACCCCTCCACTTT. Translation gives CASRTGTGDSPLHF.

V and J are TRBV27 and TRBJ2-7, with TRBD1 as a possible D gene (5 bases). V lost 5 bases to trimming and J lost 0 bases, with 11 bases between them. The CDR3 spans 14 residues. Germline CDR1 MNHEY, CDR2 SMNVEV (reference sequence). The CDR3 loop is CASSRQSRSYEQYF. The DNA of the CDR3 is TGTGCCAGCAGTAGACAGTCCCGCTCCTACGAGCAGTACTTC.

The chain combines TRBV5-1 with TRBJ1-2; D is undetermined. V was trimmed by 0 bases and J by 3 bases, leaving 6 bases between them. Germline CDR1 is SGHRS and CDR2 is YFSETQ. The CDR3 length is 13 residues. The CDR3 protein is CASSLVGDYGYTF. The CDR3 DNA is TGCGCCAGCAGCTTGGTCGGGGACTATGGCTACACCTTC.

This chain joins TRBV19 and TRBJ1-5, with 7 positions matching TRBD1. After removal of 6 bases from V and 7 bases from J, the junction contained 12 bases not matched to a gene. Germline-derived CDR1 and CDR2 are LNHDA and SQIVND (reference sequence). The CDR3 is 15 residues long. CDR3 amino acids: CASRDVKGARQPQHF. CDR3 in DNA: TGTGCCAGTAGAGACGTAAAGGGGGCACGGCAGCCCCAGCATTTT.

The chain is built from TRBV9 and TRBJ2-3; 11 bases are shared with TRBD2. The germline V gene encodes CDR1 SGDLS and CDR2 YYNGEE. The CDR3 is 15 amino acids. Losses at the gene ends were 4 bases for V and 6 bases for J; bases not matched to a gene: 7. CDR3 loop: CASSSLAGGPDTQYF. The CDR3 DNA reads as TGTGCCAGCAGCTCCCTAGCGGGGGGACCCGATACGCAGTATTTT.

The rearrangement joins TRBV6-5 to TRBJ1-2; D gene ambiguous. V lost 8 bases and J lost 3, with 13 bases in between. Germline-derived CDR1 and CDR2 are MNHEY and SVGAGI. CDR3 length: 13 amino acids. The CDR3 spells CASQAGSYYGYTF. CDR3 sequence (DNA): TGTGCCAGCCAAGCCGGGAGTTACTATGGCTACACCTTC.

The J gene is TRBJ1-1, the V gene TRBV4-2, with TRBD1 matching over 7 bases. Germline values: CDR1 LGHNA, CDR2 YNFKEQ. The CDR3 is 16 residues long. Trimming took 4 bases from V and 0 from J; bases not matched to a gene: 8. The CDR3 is CASSPTGEAMNTEAFF. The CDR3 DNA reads TGTGCCAGCAGCCCCACAGGGGAGGCTATGAACACTGAAGCTTTCTTT.

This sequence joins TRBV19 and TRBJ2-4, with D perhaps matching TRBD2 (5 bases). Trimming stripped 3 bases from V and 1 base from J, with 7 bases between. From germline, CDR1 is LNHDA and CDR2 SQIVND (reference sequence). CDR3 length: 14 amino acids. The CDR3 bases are TGTGCCAGTAGTATTCCGGGGGCCAAAAACATTCAGTACTTC. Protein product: CASSIPGAKNIQYF.

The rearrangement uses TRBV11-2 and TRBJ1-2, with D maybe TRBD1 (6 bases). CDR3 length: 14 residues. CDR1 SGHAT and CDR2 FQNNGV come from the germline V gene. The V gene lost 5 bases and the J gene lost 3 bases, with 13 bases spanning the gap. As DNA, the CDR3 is TGTGCCAGCAGCCCATGGGGGGGCGACTATGGCTACACCTTC. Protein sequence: CASSPWGGDYGYTF. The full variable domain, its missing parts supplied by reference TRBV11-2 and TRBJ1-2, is EAGVAQSPRYKIIEKRQSVAFWCNPISGHATLYWYQQILGQGPKLLIQFQNNGVVDDSQLPKDRFSAERLKGVDSTLKIQPAKLEDSAVYLCASSPWGGDYGYTFGSGTRLTVV.

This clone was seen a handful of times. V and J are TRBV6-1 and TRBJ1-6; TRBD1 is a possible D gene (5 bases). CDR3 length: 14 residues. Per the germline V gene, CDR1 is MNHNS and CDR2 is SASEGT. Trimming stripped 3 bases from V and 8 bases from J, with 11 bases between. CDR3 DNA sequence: TGTGCCAGCAGTGACCATCCGGGGGATTCACCCCTCCACTTT. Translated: CASSDHPGDSPLHF.

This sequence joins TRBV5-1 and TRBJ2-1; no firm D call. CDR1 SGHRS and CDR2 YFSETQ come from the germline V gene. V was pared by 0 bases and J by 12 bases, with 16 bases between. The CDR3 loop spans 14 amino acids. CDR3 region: CASSLGGAPDSQFF. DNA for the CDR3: TGCGCCAGCAGCTTGGGAGGAGCCCCTGACTCGCAGTTCTTC.

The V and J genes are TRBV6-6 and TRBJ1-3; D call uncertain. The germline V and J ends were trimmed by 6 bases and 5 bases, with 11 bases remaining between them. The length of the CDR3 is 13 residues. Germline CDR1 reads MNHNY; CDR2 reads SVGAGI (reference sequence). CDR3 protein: CASRDLVRNTIYF. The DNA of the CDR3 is TGTGCCAGCAGAGACTTGGTCAGAAACACCATATATTTT.

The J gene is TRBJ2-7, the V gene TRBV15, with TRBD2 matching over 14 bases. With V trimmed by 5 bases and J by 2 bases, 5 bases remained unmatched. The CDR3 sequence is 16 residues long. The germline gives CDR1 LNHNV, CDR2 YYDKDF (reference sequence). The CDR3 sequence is CATSFGLAGGTYEQYF. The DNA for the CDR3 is TGTGCCACCAGCTTCGGACTAGCGGGGGGAACCTACGAGCAGTACTTC.